The 25 T cell receptor beta chains below all came from one sample that was sequenced in a study of T cells in Graves' hyperthyroidism and ophthalmopathy. Researchers amplified the TCR beta CDR3 regions from RNA transcripts. Carried out on the TCR CDR3, a first-round RT-PCR used the HTBI primer set. From the multiplex PCR reads, TCRdb called clonotypes with MiXCR, one entry per CDR3 protein. The repertoire holds about 560,000 distinct CDR3 sequences, around 13% seen once, with roughly 13% in the top ten. The sequencing input was blood. Every receptor here comes from a woman aged 35 to 49 with Graves' hyperthyroidism.

This clonotype was seen ten or more times. The rearrangement uses TRBV28 and TRBJ2-3, with D tentatively TRBD2 (6 bases). The germline V gene has CDR1 MDHEN and CDR2 SYDVKM. CDR3 length: 15 amino acids. The V end was cut by 4 bases, the J end by 5 bases, with 16 bases between. The CDR3 protein is CASSSALGGGDTQYF. The CDR3 region has the DNA TGTGCCAGCAGTTCGGCGCTGGGAGGTGGAGATACGCAGTATTTT.

This clonotype was detected many times. The chain has TRBV28 and TRBJ2-3; D possibly corresponds to TRBD1 (6 bases). CDR1 is MDHEN and CDR2 is SYDVKM in the germline V gene. Deletions cut 3 bases from V and 5 bases from J, with 12 bases between. CDR3 size: 14 residues. The CDR3 sequence: CASSFSGAGDTQYF. DNA of the CDR3: TGTGCCAGCAGTTTCTCAGGGGCCGGAGATACGCAGTATTTT.

This clonotype came up many times. CDR3 sequence (DNA): TGTGCCAGCTCACCATACCCTCGCTCCTACGAGCAGTACTTC. This encodes CASSPYPRSYEQYF. This chain connects TRBV18 to TRBJ2-7; D is uncertain. CDR1 KGHSH and CDR2 LQKENI come from the germline V gene. The CDR3 has 14 residues. The V end was cut by 2 bases, the J end by 0 bases, with 8 bases between.

This chain joins TRBV28 and TRBJ2-2; the match to TRBD1 covers 7 bases. V lost 5 bases, J lost 3 bases, and 3 bases stayed unmatched. CDR3 length: 14 amino acids. The germline V gene encodes CDR1 MDHEN and CDR2 SYDVKM. Written as DNA, the CDR3 is TGTGCCAGCAGTGAGGGACAGCACACCGGGGAGCTGTTTTTT. It yields the protein CASSEGQHTGELFF. Using reference TRBV28 and TRBJ2-2 for the parts outside the CDR3, the full variable domain is DVKVTQSSRYLVKRTGEKVFLECVQDMDHENMFWYRQDPGLGLRLIYFSYDVKMKEKGDIPEGYSVSREKKERFSLILESASTNQTSMYLCASSEGQHTGELFFGEGSRLTVL.

At least ten counts were recorded for this clonotype. The V call is TRBV5-1, the J call TRBJ1-2; D might be TRBD1 (6 bases). From germline, CDR1 is SGHRS and CDR2 YFSETQ. This CDR3 comprises 15 residues. The ends were cut back, 0 bases at V and 8 bases at J, with 17 bases in the middle. The DNA for the CDR3 is TGCGCCAGCAGCTTGGGTGAGGGGGGGCTACGAGGCTACACCTTC. Its translation is CASSLGEGGLRGYTF.

This clonotype has ten or more counts. The chain links TRBV28 to TRBJ2-3; TRBD1 is a possible D gene (5 bases). The CDR3 is 13 residues long. The V gene lost 8 bases and the J gene lost 2 bases, with 11 bases spanning the gap. Germline CDR1 is MDHEN and CDR2 is SYDVKM. CDR3 residues: CASRSQDTDTQYF. Written as DNA, the CDR3 is TGTGCCAGCCGATCACAGGACACAGATACGCAGTATTTT.

This clonotype was seen ten or more times. Written as DNA, the CDR3 is TGTGCCAGCAGTTTAGGGGGGACAGGGGGCTTCTACGAGCAGTACTTC. It codes for CASSLGGTGGFYEQYF. This chain links TRBV28 with TRBJ2-7; 12 bases are shared with TRBD1. From germline, CDR1 is MDHEN and CDR2 SYDVKM. The CDR3 totals 16 residues. Unmatched junction bases numbered 5, after V lost 2 bases and J lost 3 bases.

This clonotype occurred many times. J is TRBJ2-5 and V is TRBV27, with 8 bases aligning to TRBD2. Unmatched junction bases numbered 7, after V lost 8 bases and J lost 5 bases. Germline values: CDR1 MNHEY, CDR2 SMNVEV (reference sequence). This CDR3 region has 13 residues. The CDR3 DNA reads as TGTGCCAGCTCCGGGGCGGGAGGTGAGACCCAGTACTTC. This gives the protein CASSGAGGETQYF.

V gene TRBV5-4 combines with J gene TRBJ1-5, with TRBD1 as a possible D gene (5 bases). This CDR3 region has 13 residues. V gave up 4 bases and J gave up 7 bases, with 12 bases separating them. Germline CDR1 and CDR2: SGHNT and YYREEE (reference sequence). CDR3: CASSAGRGQPQHF. The CDR3 coding sequence is TGTGCCAGCAGCGCAGGGAGGGGCCAGCCCCAGCATTTT.

This clonotype has at least ten counts. The chain couples TRBV11-2 to TRBJ2-1; 7 bases align to TRBD1. This CDR3 comprises 15 residues. The junction had 6 bases not matched to a gene; V was cut back by 5 bases and J by 2 bases. Germline V gene sequence: CDR1 SGHAT, CDR2 FQNNGV. The CDR3 protein is CASSATDRAYNEQFF. The CDR3 region has the DNA TGTGCCAGCAGCGCCACAGACAGGGCCTACAATGAGCAGTTCTTC. The full variable domain, its missing parts supplied by reference TRBV11-2 and TRBJ2-1, is EAGVAQSPRYKIIEKRQSVAFWCNPISGHATLYWYQQILGQGPKLLIQFQNNGVVDDSQLPKDRFSAERLKGVDSTLKIQPAKLEDSAVYLCASSATDRAYNEQFFGPGTRLTVL.

The chain uses TRBV20-1 and TRBJ2-7; TRBD2 matches at 12 bases. CDR1 is DFQATT, CDR2 SNEGSKA, per germline (reference sequence). This CDR3 spans 14 amino acids. V lost 5 bases and J lost 4; bases outside the gene matches: 6. Written as DNA, the CDR3 is TGCAGTGCTCTGCCGACTAGCGGGAGTTACGAGCAGTACTTC. Its protein is CSALPTSGSYEQYF.

The gene calls are TRBV7-9 and TRBJ2-3, with TRBD2 as a possible D gene (5 bases). Trimming took 1 base from V and 5 from J, leaving 16 bases between them. Germline V gives CDR1 SEHNR, CDR2 FQNEAQ (reference sequence). The CDR3 sequence is 16 residues long. The CDR3 reads CASSLDGAAGLDTQYF. The CDR3 DNA reads TGTGCCAGCAGCTTAGATGGTGCAGCCGGACTAGATACGCAGTATTTT.

This clonotype has at least ten counts. This chain connects TRBV4-2 to TRBJ2-5, with D tentatively TRBD1 (5 bases). In germline, CDR1 is LGHNA, CDR2 YNFKEQ. The CDR3 runs to 14 residues. V lost 4 bases and J 3 bases, leaving 12 bases between the germline ends. CDR3 nucleotide sequence: TGTGCCAGCAGCCTTAGGGGTCAGGAAGAGACCCAGTACTTC. Translating it yields CASSLRGQEETQYF.

The CDR3 DNA sequence: TGTGCCAGCAGCTTAGCCTTTGGGGGGAGGGCCCGTAATGAGCAGTTCTTC. Translated, it gives CASSLAFGGRARNEQFF. This chain uses TRBV7-2 with TRBJ2-1, with 7 bases aligning to TRBD2. Germline CDR1 reads SGHTA; CDR2 reads FQGNSA. The J segment lost 7 bases and the V segment lost 0 bases, leaving 12 bases of the junction unmatched. The CDR3 runs 17 residues.

This clonotype was detected ten times or more. This chain connects TRBV30 to TRBJ1-5; TRBD1 might be the D (6 bases). V was trimmed by 4 bases and J by 2 bases, leaving 9 bases between them. CDR1 is GTSNPN, CDR2 SVGIG, per germline (reference sequence). The CDR3 spans 13 residues. The CDR3 sequence is CAWNREGNQPQHF. DNA of the CDR3: TGTGCCTGGAACAGGGAGGGCAATCAGCCCCAGCATTTT.

This clonotype has a count of ten or more. This chain uses TRBV5-1 with TRBJ1-2, with 9 bases that match TRBD1. V lost 0 bases, J lost 4 bases, and 7 bases stayed unmatched. The CDR3 is made up of 16 amino acids. Germline values: CDR1 SGHRS, CDR2 YFSETQ. CDR3 coding DNA: TGCGCCAGCAGCTTGGGGACAGGGGAGGCGAGCTATGGCTACACCTTC. Amino acids: CASSLGTGEASYGYTF.

This clonotype was detected many times. The rearrangement links TRBV6-1 to TRBJ1-1, with TRBD1 identical over 8 bases. There are 14 residues in the CDR3. V gave up 5 bases and J gave up 10 bases; unmatched junction bases: 12. The germline gives CDR1 MNHNS, CDR2 SASEGT. For the CDR3, the DNA is TGTGCCAGCAGTATCGACAGGGGATCCCTTTTAGCTTTCTTT. Its protein product is CASSIDRGSLLAFF.

This clonotype was counted ten times or more. J is TRBJ2-7 and V is TRBV10-3; 8 bases agree with TRBD1. The CDR3 has 15 residues. With V trimmed by 2 bases and J by 3 bases, 6 bases remained unmatched. Looked up from germline, CDR1 is ENHRY and CDR2 is SYGVKD. CDR3: CAISEIPGGLYEQYF. The CDR3 DNA follows: TGTGCCATCAGTGAGATTCCAGGGGGCCTCTACGAGCAGTACTTC.

V and J are TRBV20-1 and TRBJ2-7, with 8 nucleotides matching TRBD2. The V segment lost 5 bases and the J segment 0 bases; nucleotides outside the gene matches: 6. CDR1 and CDR2 from the germline V gene are DFQATT and SNEGSKA (reference sequence). The CDR3 has 14 residues. The CDR3 protein is CSAGTSGTSYEQYF. The CDR3 DNA follows: TGCAGTGCTGGTACTAGCGGAACCTCCTACGAGCAGTACTTC.

The sample holds many counts of this clonotype. The chain carries TRBV5-1 and TRBJ2-3, with D uncertain. Deletions cut 5 bases from V and 1 base from J, with 11 bases between. There are 14 residues in the CDR3. The V gene's germline CDR1 is SGHRS and CDR2 YFSETQ. The CDR3 spells CASRRIPGTDTQYF. The CDR3 DNA reads as TGCGCCAGCAGACGGATACCTGGCACAGATACGCAGTATTTT.

About this clonotype: Relative to the germline gene, one junction end is altered; a read error may explain this. The V call is TRBV12-3 or TRBV12-4, the J call TRBJ2-5; no definite D call. CDR3 size: 13 residues. CDR3: CASISDTKEAQYF. The CDR3 DNA is TGTGCCAGCATTTCAGACACCAAAGAGGCCCAGTACTTC.

This clonotype was picked up a small number of times. An end of the junction does not agree with germline; a read error may underlie this. V is TRBV28 and J is TRBJ2-5; TRBD1 might be the D (5 bases). CDR1 is MDHEN and CDR2 is SYDVKM in the germline V gene. The CDR3 has 12 amino acids. CDR3 sequence (DNA): TGTGCCAGCAGTTTAACAGGAGAGACCCTGTACTTC. Its protein is CASSLTGETLYF.

The rearrangement uses TRBV20-1 and TRBJ2-7, with TRBD2 matching over 11 bases. V dropped 0 bases and J dropped 3; count of bases not matched to a gene: 13. CDR1 and CDR2 from the germline V gene are DFQATT and SNEGSKA (reference sequence). The CDR3 totals 18 residues. CDR3 nucleotide sequence: TGCAGTGCTAGAGATGTCGATAGCGGGAGGGCCGAGATCTACGAGCAGTACTTC. Amino acid sequence: CSARDVDSGRAEIYEQYF.

This clonotype has more than one count but fewer than ten. The chain links TRBV5-4 to TRBJ2-2, with D possibly called TRBD1 or TRBD2 (5 bases each). The V end lost 4 bases, the J end lost 5 bases, and 18 bases lay between the germline ends. Germline V gives CDR1 SGHNT, CDR2 YYREEE (reference sequence). The CDR3 covers 16 residues. For the CDR3, the DNA is TGTGCCAGCAGCCGGGAAATGGTTGGGGGTACCGGGGAGCTGTTTTTT. Amino acids: CASSREMVGGTGELFF.

This clonotype was picked up many times. The rearrangement joins TRBV12-3 or TRBV12-4 to TRBJ1-2; TRBD1 is a possible D gene (5 bases). V was pared by 1 base and J by 6 bases, with 24 bases between. The CDR3 length is 18 residues. CDR3 DNA sequence: TGTGCCAGCAGTTTAGGGGCACTTGGACAACCCTCCTCGCATGGCTACACCTTC. This codes for CASSLGALGQPSSHGYTF.